The entry below gives a single TCR beta chain sequence along with its context. Other nucleotide sequences in the sample specify the same CDR3. The data derive from a study of shared T cell receptors in the human thymus. The method was immunoSEQ multiplex PCR; TCRdb's version includes in-frame clones alone and lacks a portion of them. The sample has roughly 560,000 clones; 75% to 80% are singletons. Per the germline V gene, CDR1 is MNHEY and CDR2 is SVGAGI. The CDR3 length is 14 residues. The V gene lost 2 bases and the J gene lost 1 base, with 8 bases spanning the gap. This same sample was also part of a study on human thymus T cells. That work contributes: Each of the donors was a healthy Finnish infant who was undergoing open corrective cardiac surgery for congenital heart defects.

The chain has TRBV6-5 and TRBJ1-1; D is perhaps TRBD1 (6 bases). The source material was thymocytes. The sequence derives from a boy in the first two years of life with a congenital heart defect. The CDR3 region is CASSYPGQNTEAFF. The CDR3 bases are TGTGCCAGCAGTTACCCGGGACAGAACACTGAAGCTTTCTTT.